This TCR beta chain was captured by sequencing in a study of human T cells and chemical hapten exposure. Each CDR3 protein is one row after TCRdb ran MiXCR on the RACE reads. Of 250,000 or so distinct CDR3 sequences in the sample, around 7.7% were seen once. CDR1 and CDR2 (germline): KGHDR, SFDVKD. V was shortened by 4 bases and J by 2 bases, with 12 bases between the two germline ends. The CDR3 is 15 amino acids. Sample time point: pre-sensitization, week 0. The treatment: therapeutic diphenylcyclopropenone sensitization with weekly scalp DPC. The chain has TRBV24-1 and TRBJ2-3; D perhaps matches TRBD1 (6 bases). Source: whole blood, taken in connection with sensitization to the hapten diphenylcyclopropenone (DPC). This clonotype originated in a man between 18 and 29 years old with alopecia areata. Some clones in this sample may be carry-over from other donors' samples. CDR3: CATSEAGANTDTQYF. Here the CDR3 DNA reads TGTGCCACCAGTGAGGCAGGGGCAAACACAGATACGCAGTATTTT.